This T cell receptor beta chain derives from a study of shared clonotypes between healthy human individuals. Study-wide context: Researchers drew samples from a couple of women and a few men aged 18 to 49. Study findings and constraints: Researchers found naive subsets generally carried larger estimated richness than memory subsets. Lower generation probabilities were found for non-shared clonotypes than for those shared by all four donors. Shared across several donors were about 4.8% of the naive CD4 clonotypes.

To note about this clone: Its antigen is unknown.

Germline values: CDR1 MNHEY, CDR2 SMNVEV (reference sequence). Losses at the gene ends were 6 bases for V and 7 bases for J; bases not matched to a gene: 5. The length of the CDR3 is 13 residues. Naive CD8 cells lacked CD45RO, underwent positive selection for CCR7 and left out terminally differentiated effector memory CD45RA+ cells. The repertoire was sequenced with immunoSEQ multiplex PCR; TCRdb's copy has only in-frame clones and lacks some. The table has some 2.1 million clones, about 95% seen once. The sequence came from a man younger than 30 in good health. The specimen sequenced was naive CD8+ T cells sorted from blood. The chain couples TRBV27 to TRBJ2-2; 7 positions match TRBD1. CDR3 in DNA: TGTGCCAGCAGGATGACAGGGATCGGGGAGCTGTTTTTT. Translated: CASRMTGIGELFF.